The 20 T cell receptor beta chains given below trace back to one sample, sequenced in a study of T cells after yellow fever vaccination (dated by TCRdb to the late 2010s). Library preparation employed 5' RACE. Instrument on record: Illumina HiSeq 2500. Using fastp at Q25 and MiXCR, TCRdb reprocessed the public reads and kept productive beta chains. CDR3 protein sequences are deduplicated, and each keeps its most common genes and DNA. The sample profile shows approximately 510,000 distinct CDR3 sequences; 21% of them were found once. The ten largest make up around 17% of the sample. The treatment or condition label, as the study defines it: live attenuated yellow fever vaccine strain. The sample was PBMCs, taken about 21 days after the first yellow fever vaccination. The receptors come from a man aged 18 to 29 who received the YFV17D yellow fever vaccine.

This clonotype was observed a single time. This sequence joins TRBV5-5 and TRBJ2-1; 7 nucleotides agree with TRBD1. The J segment lost 4 bases and the V segment lost 3 bases, leaving 7 bases of the junction unmatched. The V gene's germline CDR1 is SGHKS and CDR2 YYEKEE (reference sequence). CDR3 length: 15 residues. DNA of the CDR3: TGTGCCAGCAGCTCCCCGGGACAGAGATACAATGAGCAGTTCTTC. Translated, it gives CASSSPGQRYNEQFF. The full variable domain, in which reference TRBV5-5 and TRBJ2-1 provide the parts outside the CDR3, is DAGVTQSPTHLIKTRGQQVTLRCSPISGHKSVSWYQQVLGQGPQFIFQYYEKEERGRGNFPDRFSARQFPNYSSELNVNALLLGDSALYLCASSSPGQRYNEQFFGPGTRLTVL.

The rearrangement links TRBV4-2 to TRBJ2-7; TRBD1 agrees at 9 bases. Per germline, CDR1 LGHNA and CDR2 YNFKEQ. The CDR3 sequence is 15 residues long. The V segment lost 4 bases and the J segment 3 bases; nucleotides outside the gene matches: 7. The CDR3 DNA reads TGTGCCAGCAGCCCATCGACAGGGGGAGACTACGAGCAGTACTTC. Translated: CASSPSTGGDYEQYF.

CDR3 amino acids: CASSVEGGVGYTF. The DNA for the CDR3 is TGCGCCAGCAGCGTCGAGGGGGGCGTTGGCTACACCTTC. This chain uses TRBV4-3 with TRBJ1-2, with TRBD1 as a possible D gene (6 bases). Germline V CDR1 and CDR2: LGHNA, YSLEER. The CDR3 sequence is 13 residues long. V gave up 5 bases and J gave up 7 bases, with 14 bases separating them.

This rearrangement joins TRBV10-3 to TRBJ1-2; D gene uncertain. V shed 3 bases and J shed 4 bases, with 9 bases lying between them. Per the germline V gene, CDR1 is ENHRY and CDR2 is SYGVKD. There are 13 residues in the CDR3. The chain's CDR3 is CAISERETYGYTF. CDR3 DNA sequence: TGTGCCATCAGTGAACGCGAAACCTATGGCTACACCTTC.

The rearrangement joins TRBV2 to TRBJ2-2, with 11 bases aligning to TRBD2. Losses at the gene ends were 3 bases for V and 0 bases for J; bases not matched to a gene: 3. CDR3 length equals 17 residues. The germline gives CDR1 SNHLY, CDR2 FYNNEI. The DNA for the CDR3 is TGTGCCAGCAGTGACCCTAGCGGGGGGTCGAACACCGGGGAGCTGTTTTTT. Protein: CASSDPSGGSNTGELFF.

This chain links TRBV4-1 with TRBJ2-7; D uncertain. With 0 bases removed from V and 2 bases from J, the gap between germline ends came to 5 bases. Germline assignment: CDR1 MGHRA and CDR2 YSYEKL. The CDR3 consists of 13 residues. CDR3 loop: CASSQENTYEQYF. In DNA, the CDR3 is TGCGCCAGCAGCCAAGAGAACACCTACGAGCAGTACTTC.

The sample holds a few counts of this clonotype. V gene TRBV5-1 combines with J gene TRBJ1-2; 10 bases match TRBD1. The V gene end was trimmed by 2 bases and the J gene end by 6 bases; junction bases not matched to a gene: 10. The CDR3 contains 16 residues. Germline V gene sequence: CDR1 SGHRS, CDR2 YFSETQ. The CDR3 sequence: CASSFFPGQGTHGYTF. The DNA of the CDR3 is TGCGCCAGCAGCTTCTTCCCGGGACAGGGGACTCATGGCTACACCTTC.

V gene TRBV30 combines with J gene TRBJ2-7, with 10 bases fitting TRBD1. CDR1 is GTSNPN and CDR2 is SVGIG in the germline V gene (reference sequence). V trimming: 4 bases; J trimming: 5 bases; junction bases outside the gene matches: 2. This CDR3 is 12 amino acids long. CDR3 protein: CAWTGTGDEQYF. Written as DNA, the CDR3 is TGTGCCTGGACCGGGACAGGGGACGAGCAGTACTTC.

The chain carries TRBV7-8 and TRBJ2-6, with unresolved D. The V gene lost 1 base and the J gene lost 2 bases, with 6 bases spanning the gap. CDR3 length equals 15 residues. The germline V gene has CDR1 SGHVS and CDR2 FQNEAQ. The CDR3 bases are TGTGCCAGCAGCTTAGGATTGGCTGGGGCCAACGTCCTGACTTTC. As protein: CASSLGLAGANVLTF.

V is TRBV4-2 and J is TRBJ1-6; D is unresolved. CDR3 length equals 17 residues. Trimming left V 1 base short and J 2 bases short, with 12 bases between. Germline V gene sequence: CDR1 LGHNA, CDR2 YNFKEQ. The CDR3 nucleotides are TGTGCCAGCAGCCAAGTTATGGATGGTGCCTATAATTCACCCCTCCACTTT. Its translation: CASSQVMDGAYNSPLHF.

In this sample, this clonotype turned up many times. The chain employs TRBV5-4 and TRBJ2-1; the D call may be TRBD1 or TRBD2 (6 bases each). Trimming stripped 9 bases from V and 4 bases from J, with 23 bases between. Germline CDR1 is SGHNT and CDR2 is YYREEE (reference sequence). The CDR3 totals 16 residues. The CDR3 here is CATRALGGLGYNEQFF. DNA for the CDR3: TGTGCCACTAGAGCGTTGGGGGGCCTGGGGTACAATGAGCAGTTCTTC. Full variable domain (missing parts from reference TRBV5-4 and TRBJ2-1): ETGVTQSPTHLIKTRGQQVTLRCSSQSGHNTVSWYQQALGQGPQFIFQYYREEENGRGNFPPRFSGLQFPNYSSELNVNALELDDSALYLCATRALGGLGYNEQFFGPGTRLTVL.

The CDR3 protein is CSARDIYDSSHTEAFF. In DNA form, the CDR3 reads TGCAGTGCTAGAGATATCTATGACAGCTCCCACACTGAAGCTTTCTTT. The J gene is TRBJ1-1, the V gene TRBV20-1; D may be TRBD1 (5 bases). V gave up 0 bases and J gave up 3 bases, with 17 bases separating them. CDR1 and CDR2 from the germline V gene are DFQATT and SNEGSKA (reference sequence). The CDR3 runs 16 residues.

The rearrangement links TRBV10-2 to TRBJ2-7; D unclear. Deletions cut 7 bases from V and 6 bases from J, with 7 bases between. This CDR3 is built from 10 residues. Germline V gene sequence: CDR1 WSHSY, CDR2 SAAADI. The CDR3, as DNA: TGCGCCAGCATGGGTTTCGAGCAGTACTTC. This gives the protein CASMGFEQYF.

The chain carries TRBV5-4 and TRBJ2-1; maybe TRBD1 (6 bases). CDR1 and CDR2 from the germline V gene are SGHNT and YYREEE (reference sequence). Trimming removed 4 bases from V and 8 bases from J, with 16 bases in between. There are 14 residues in the CDR3. The CDR3 is CASSPVTGYDEQFF. The CDR3 DNA is TGTGCCAGCAGCCCCGTCACAGGGTATGATGAGCAGTTCTTC. The full variable domain, its missing parts supplied by reference TRBV5-4 and TRBJ2-1, is ETGVTQSPTHLIKTRGQQVTLRCSSQSGHNTVSWYQQALGQGPQFIFQYYREEENGRGNFPPRFSGLQFPNYSSELNVNALELDDSALYLCASSPVTGYDEQFFGPGTRLTVL.

This clonotype came up a few times. The gene calls are TRBV11-2 and TRBJ2-2, with 16 bases aligning to TRBD2. Trimming removed 5 bases from V and 5 bases from J; junction bases left unmatched: 8. The CDR3 runs 18 residues. The germline CDR1 and CDR2 sequences are SGHAT and FQNNGV. The CDR3: CASSRGTSGGVRTGELFF. In DNA form, the CDR3 reads TGTGCCAGCAGCCGAGGGACTAGCGGGGGGGTTCGTACCGGGGAGCTGTTTTTT. The full variable domain, in which reference TRBV11-2 and TRBJ2-2 provide the parts outside the CDR3, is EAGVAQSPRYKIIEKRQSVAFWCNPISGHATLYWYQQILGQGPKLLIQFQNNGVVDDSQLPKDRFSAERLKGVDSTLKIQPAKLEDSAVYLCASSRGTSGGVRTGELFFGEGSRLTVL.

In this sample, this clonotype turned up a few times. The chain combines TRBV29-1 with TRBJ2-2; weak D call: TRBD1 (6 bases). V was shortened by 6 bases and J by 7 bases, with 24 bases between the two germline ends. This CDR3 region has 16 residues. Germline CDR1 and CDR2: SQVTM and ANQGSEA. The chain's CDR3 is CSVFSGDLSLGGELFF. The CDR3 region has the DNA TGCAGCGTGTTTTCAGGGGACCTTTCGCTTGGCGGGGAGCTGTTTTTT.

In its sample, this clonotype was seen a few times. Here the CDR3 DNA reads TGTGCCAGCTCCGAAGGCAGTTTCAACTATGGCTACACCTTC. Its protein product is CASSEGSFNYGYTF. The rearrangement uses TRBV2 and TRBJ1-2; no definite D call. CDR1 and CDR2 (germline): SNHLY, FYNNEI. Between the trimmed V and J ends, which lost 8 bases and 2 bases, there was a span of 15 bases. The CDR3 contains 14 residues.

This clonotype was counted only a few times. This chain joins TRBV4-1 and TRBJ2-3, with 10 bases aligning to TRBD2. The germline V gene encodes CDR1 MGHRA and CDR2 YSYEKL. The CDR3 length is 18 residues. V was pared by 0 bases and J by 5 bases, with 11 bases of the junction left unmatched. The CDR3 here is CASSQEKRGGEWRDTQYF. The DNA for the CDR3 is TGCGCCAGCAGCCAAGAAAAGCGGGGGGGCGAATGGCGAGATACGCAGTATTTT.

This clonotype occurred a few times. The chain is built from TRBV20-1 and TRBJ1-1; 7 bases map to TRBD1. Germline-derived CDR1 and CDR2 are DFQATT and SNEGSKA (reference sequence). The CDR3 runs to 14 residues. The J segment lost 2 bases and the V segment lost 5 bases, leaving 8 bases of the junction unmatched. The CDR3 DNA follows: TGCAGTGCTTCCCCAGGGGGAGCAAACACTGAAGCTTTCTTT. Its translation: CSASPGGANTEAFF.

V gene TRBV9 combines with J gene TRBJ2-7; D ambiguous. The CDR3 is made up of 13 amino acids. CDR1 and CDR2 (germline): SGDLS, YYNGEE. Trimming pared 4 bases from V and 5 bases from J, leaving 13 bases between. In DNA, the CDR3 is TGTGCCAGCAGCTCTCCCCTCGGCGACGAGCAGTACTTC. This sequence encodes CASSSPLGDEQYF.